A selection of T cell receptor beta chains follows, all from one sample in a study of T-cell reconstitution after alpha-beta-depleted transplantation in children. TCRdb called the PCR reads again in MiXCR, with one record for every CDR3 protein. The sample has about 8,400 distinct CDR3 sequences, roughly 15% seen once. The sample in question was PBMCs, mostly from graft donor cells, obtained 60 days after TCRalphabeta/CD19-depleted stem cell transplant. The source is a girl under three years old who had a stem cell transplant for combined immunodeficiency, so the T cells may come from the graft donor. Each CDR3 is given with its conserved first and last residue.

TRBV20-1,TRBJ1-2,CSAREVRVNYGYTF
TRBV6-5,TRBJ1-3,CASSARGPGNTIYF
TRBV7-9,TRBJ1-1,CASSSPGRRTEAFF
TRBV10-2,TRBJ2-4,CASSDTEGIQYF
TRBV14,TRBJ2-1,CASSQGNRPDNEQFF
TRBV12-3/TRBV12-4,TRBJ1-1,CASSWDRVNTEAFF
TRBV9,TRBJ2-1,CASSVGGRGRTNEQFF
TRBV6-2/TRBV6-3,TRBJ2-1,CASRKTGDNEQFF
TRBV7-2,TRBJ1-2,CASSLQGRGGYTF
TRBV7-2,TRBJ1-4,CASSSDRGDEKLFF
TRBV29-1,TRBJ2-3,CSVEAGTPTQYF
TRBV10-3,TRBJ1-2,CAISEHNRGSYGYTF
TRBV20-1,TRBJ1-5,CSAHRGTGDQPQHF
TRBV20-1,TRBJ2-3,CSARDAASGRTDTQYF
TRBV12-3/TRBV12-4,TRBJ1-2,CASSFQRGFAGGYTF
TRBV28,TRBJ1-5,CASRRYSNQPQHF
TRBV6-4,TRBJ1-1,CASSVDRGTEAFF
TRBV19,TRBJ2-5,CASSIGGLIEETQYF
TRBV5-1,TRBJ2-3,CASSPETQGTDTQYF
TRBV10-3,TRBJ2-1,CAISGGGVPNNEQFF
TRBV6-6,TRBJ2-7,CASNHGWGETYEQYF
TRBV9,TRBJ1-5,CASSTGMGQPQHF
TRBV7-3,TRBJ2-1,CASSLLAGAGGYNEQFF
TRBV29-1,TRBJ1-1,CSVAGQGNTEAFF
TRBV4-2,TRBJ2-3,CASSQARSRGFTDTQYF
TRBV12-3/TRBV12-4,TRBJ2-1,CASSLVGAAEQFF
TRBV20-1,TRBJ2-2,CSARGGGALVGELFF
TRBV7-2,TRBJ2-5,CASSLARQGGETQYF
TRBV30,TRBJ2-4,CAWSVRAIAKNIQYF
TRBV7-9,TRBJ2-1,CASTPVEAGRYNEQFF
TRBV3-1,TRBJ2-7,CASSQGWSSYEQYF
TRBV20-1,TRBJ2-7,CSAYRDSSSYEQYF
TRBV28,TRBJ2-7,CASSLGSSYEQYF
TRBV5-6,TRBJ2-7,CASSLGLAGGTYEQYF
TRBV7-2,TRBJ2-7,CASSFATGIYEQYF
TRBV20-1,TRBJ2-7,CSATGAGYEQYF
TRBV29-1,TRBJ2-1,CSVEEQRAYNEQFF
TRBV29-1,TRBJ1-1,CSVGTEPMNTEAFF
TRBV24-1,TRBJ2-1,CATSATSTAYNEQFF
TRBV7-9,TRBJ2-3,CASSLDSPLDTQYF
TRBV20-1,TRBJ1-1,CSARPGGNTEAFF
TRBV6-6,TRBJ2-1,CASSLSGGASHEQFF
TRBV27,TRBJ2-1,CASSWGFRNSYNEQFF
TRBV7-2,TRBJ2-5,CASSLVGGGQETQYF
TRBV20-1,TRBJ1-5,CSAPWTGRNQPQHF
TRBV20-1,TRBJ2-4,CSAFLAKNIQYF
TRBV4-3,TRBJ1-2,CASSQAAVTNYGYTF
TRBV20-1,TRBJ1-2,CSATQTVDGYTF
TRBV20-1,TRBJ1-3,CSGSTGSGNTIYF
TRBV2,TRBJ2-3,CASSEFQGLTDTQYF
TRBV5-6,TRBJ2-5,CASSFLLAHQETQYF
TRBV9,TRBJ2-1,CASSVGGSGGVYEQFF
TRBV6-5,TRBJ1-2,CASSFGPTNYGYTF
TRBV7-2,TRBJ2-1,CASSLGRISSYNEQFF
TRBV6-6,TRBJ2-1,CASSYVLGTSGRDEQFF
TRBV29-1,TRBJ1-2,CSVSRDYGYTF
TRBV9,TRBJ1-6,CASSVAGISPLHF
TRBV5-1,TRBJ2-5,CASSLWTSGQETQYF
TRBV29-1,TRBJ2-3,CSVGYASSGKSTDTQYF
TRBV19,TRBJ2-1,CASSTWTAGTSYEQFF